Here is one T cell receptor (beta chain) with its context. What it binds is not known. J gave up 6 bases and V 0 bases, and 5 bases lay outside the gene matches. CDR1 is LGHNA, CDR2 YNFKEQ, per germline. The CDR3 is made up of 15 amino acids. Treatment of patients with chemo-refractory metastatic non-small-cell lung cancer consisted of focal radiation plus CTLA-4 blockade with ipilimumab. The data are from a study of radiotherapy plus CTLA-4 blockade in lung cancer. Study-wide context: Objective response rate was roughly 19%; disease control rate, about 28%.

Study findings and constraints: Radiotherapy with ipilimumab was followed by blood expansion of tumor-derived clones. Reported findings show early blood T cell clone dynamics, with interferon-beta, best predicted response.

Using immunoSEQ multiplex PCR, the repertoire was profiled, and TCRdb retains in-frame clones only, with some absent. In the table there are about 39,000 clones, 75% to 85% of which are singletons. The starting material was peripheral blood, obtained from a patient treated with radiotherapy plus ipilimumab. This chain joins TRBV4-2 and TRBJ2-7, with 10 nucleotides matching TRBD2. The receptor was derived from a human donor with non-small cell lung cancer that progressed on radiotherapy plus ipilimumab. The CDR3 sequence is CASSQDWLAGVEQYF. DNA for the CDR3: TGTGCCAGCAGCCAAGATTGGCTAGCGGGGGTCGAGCAGTACTTC.